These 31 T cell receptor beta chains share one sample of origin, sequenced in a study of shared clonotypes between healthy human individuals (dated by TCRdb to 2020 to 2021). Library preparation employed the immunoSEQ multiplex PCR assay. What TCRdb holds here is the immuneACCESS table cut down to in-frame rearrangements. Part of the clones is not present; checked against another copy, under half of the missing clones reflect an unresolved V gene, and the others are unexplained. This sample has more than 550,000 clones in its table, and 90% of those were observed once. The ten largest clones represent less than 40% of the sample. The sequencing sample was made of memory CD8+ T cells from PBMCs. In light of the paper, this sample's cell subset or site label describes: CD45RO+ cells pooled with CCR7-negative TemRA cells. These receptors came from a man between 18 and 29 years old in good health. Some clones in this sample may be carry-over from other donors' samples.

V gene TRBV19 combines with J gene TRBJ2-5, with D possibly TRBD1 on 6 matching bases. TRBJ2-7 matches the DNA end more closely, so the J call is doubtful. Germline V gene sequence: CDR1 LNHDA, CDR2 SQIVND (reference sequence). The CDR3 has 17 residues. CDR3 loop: CASSIDATGSGSYEQYF. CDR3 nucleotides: TGTGCCAGTAGTATAGACGCGACAGGTTCGGGATCCTACGAGCAGTACTTC.

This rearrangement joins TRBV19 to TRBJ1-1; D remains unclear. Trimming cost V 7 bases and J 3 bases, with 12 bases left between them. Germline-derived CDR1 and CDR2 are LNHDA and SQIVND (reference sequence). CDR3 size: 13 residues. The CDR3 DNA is TGTGCCAGTATTAATATTGGGGACACTGAAGCTTTCTTT. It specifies CASINIGDTEAFF.

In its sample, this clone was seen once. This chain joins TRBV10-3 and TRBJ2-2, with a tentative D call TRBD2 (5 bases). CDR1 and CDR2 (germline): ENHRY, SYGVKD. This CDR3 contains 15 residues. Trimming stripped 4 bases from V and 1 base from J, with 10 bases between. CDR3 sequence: CAISGEGLNTGELFF. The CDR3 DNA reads TGTGCCATCAGTGGGGAAGGACTGAACACCGGGGAGCTGTTTTTT.

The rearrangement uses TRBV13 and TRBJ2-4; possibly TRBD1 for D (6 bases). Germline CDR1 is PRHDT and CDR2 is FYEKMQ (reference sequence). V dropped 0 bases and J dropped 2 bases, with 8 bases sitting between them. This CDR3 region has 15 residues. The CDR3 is CASSLGRDTKNIQYF. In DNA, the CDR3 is TGTGCCAGCAGCTTAGGAAGGGACACCAAAAACATTCAGTACTTC.

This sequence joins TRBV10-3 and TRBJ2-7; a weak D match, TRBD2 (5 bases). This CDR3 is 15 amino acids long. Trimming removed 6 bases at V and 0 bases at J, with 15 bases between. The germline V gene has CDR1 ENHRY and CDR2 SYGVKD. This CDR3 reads CAISDRTARSYEQYF. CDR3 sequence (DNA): TGTGCCATCAGCGACCGGACTGCCCGCTCCTACGAGCAGTACTTC.

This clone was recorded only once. The CDR3 protein is CASSPWDSYEQYF. The CDR3 DNA is TGTGCCAGCAGCCCATGGGACAGCTACGAGCAGTACTTC. This chain links TRBV14 with TRBJ2-7; 7 positions agree with TRBD1. The junction had 3 bases not matched to a gene; V was cut back by 4 bases and J by 3 bases. The CDR3 length is 13 residues. Germline V CDR1 and CDR2: SGHDN, FVKESK. The full variable domain, in which reference TRBV14 and TRBJ2-7 provide the parts outside the CDR3, is EAGVTQFPSHSVIEKGQTVTLRCDPISGHDNLYWYRRVMGKEIKFLLHFVKESKQDESGMPNNRFLAERTGGTYSTLKVQPAELEDSGVYFCASSPWDSYEQYFGPGTRLTVT.

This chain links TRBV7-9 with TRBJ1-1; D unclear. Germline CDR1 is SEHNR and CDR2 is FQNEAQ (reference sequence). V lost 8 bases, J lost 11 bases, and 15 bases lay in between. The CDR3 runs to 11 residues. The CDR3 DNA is TGTGCCAGCTTCTCTTCTTTGTGGGCTTTCTTT. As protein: CASFSSLWAFF.

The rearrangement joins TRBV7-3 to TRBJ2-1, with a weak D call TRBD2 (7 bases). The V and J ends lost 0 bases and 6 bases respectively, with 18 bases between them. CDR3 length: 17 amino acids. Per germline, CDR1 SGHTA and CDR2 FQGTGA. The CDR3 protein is CASSLTPPAGEGNEQFF. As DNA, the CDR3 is TGTGCCAGCAGCTTAACTCCTCCCGCAGGGGAGGGCAATGAGCAGTTCTTC.

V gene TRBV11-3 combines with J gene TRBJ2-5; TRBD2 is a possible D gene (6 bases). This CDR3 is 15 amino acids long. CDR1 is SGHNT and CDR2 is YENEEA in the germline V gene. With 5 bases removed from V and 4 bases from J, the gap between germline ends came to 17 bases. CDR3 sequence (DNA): TGTGCCAGCAGCCGGACGGGAGCGCAACTAGAGACCCAGTACTTC. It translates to CASSRTGAQLETQYF.

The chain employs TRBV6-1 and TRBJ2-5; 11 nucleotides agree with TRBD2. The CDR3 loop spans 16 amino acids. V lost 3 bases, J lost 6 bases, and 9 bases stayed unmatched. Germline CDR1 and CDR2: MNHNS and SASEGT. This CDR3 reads CASSEVAGGPMKTQYF. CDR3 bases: TGTGCCAGCAGTGAGGTAGCGGGAGGGCCCATGAAGACCCAGTACTTC.

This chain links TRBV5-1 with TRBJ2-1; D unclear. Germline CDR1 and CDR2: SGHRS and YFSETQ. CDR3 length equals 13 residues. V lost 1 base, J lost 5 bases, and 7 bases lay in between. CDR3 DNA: TGCGCCAGCAGCTTGAATATTAACAATGAGCAGTTCTTC. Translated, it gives CASSLNINNEQFF. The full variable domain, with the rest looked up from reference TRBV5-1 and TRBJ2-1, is KAGVTQTPRYLIKTRGQQVTLSCSPISGHRSVSWYQQTPGQGLQFLFEYFSETQRNKGNFPGRFSGRQFSNSRSEMNVSTLELGDSALYLCASSLNINNEQFFGPGTRLTVL.

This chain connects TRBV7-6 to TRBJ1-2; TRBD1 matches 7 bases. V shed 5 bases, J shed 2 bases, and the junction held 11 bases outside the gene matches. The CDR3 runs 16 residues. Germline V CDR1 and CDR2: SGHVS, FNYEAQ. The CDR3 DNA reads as TGTGCCAGCAGCCTAACACCGGGACAGCCGAACTATGGCTACACCTTC. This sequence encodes CASSLTPGQPNYGYTF.

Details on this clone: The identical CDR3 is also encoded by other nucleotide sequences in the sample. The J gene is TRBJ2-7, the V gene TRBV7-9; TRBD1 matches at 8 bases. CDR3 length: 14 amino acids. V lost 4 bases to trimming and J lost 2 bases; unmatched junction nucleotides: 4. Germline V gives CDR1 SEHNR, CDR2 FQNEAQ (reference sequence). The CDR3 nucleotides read TGTGCCAGCAGCTCCCCGGGACAGGCCTACGAGCAGTACTTC. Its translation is CASSSPGQAYEQYF.

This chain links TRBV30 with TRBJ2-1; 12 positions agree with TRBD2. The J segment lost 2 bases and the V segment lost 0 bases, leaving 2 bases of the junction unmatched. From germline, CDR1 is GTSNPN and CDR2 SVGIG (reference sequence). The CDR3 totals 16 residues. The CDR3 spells CAWSVSSGRAYNEQFF. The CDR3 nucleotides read TGTGCCTGGAGTGTTTCTAGCGGGAGGGCCTACAATGAGCAGTTCTTC.

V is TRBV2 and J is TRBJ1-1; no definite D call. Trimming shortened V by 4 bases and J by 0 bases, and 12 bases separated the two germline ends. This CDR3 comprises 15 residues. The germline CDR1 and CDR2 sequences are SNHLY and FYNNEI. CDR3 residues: CASSALAEVNTEAFF. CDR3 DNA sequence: TGTGCCAGCAGTGCCTTGGCAGAGGTGAACACTGAAGCTTTCTTT.

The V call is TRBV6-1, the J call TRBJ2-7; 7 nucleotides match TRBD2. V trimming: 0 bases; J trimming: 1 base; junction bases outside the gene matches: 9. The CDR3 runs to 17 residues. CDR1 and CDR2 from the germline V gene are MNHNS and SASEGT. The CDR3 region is CASSEARRLAASYEQYF. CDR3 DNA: TGTGCCAGCAGTGAAGCCCGCCGGCTAGCGGCTTCCTACGAGCAGTACTTC.

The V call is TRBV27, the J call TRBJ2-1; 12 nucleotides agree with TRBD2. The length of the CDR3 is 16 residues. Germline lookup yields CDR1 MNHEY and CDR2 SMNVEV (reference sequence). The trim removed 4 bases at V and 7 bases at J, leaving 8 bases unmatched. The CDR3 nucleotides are TGTGCCAGCAGTTCTAGGACTAGCGGGAATTTAAATGAGCAGTTCTTC. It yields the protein CASSSRTSGNLNEQFF.

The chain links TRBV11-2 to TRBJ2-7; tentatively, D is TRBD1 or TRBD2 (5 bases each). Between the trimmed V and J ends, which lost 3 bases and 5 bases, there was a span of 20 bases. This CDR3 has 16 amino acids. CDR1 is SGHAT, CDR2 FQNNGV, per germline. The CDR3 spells CASSFTGTQGQDEQYF. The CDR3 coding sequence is TGTGCCAGCAGCTTTACCGGGACCCAAGGTCAGGACGAGCAGTACTTC. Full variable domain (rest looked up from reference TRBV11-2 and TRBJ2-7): EAGVAQSPRYKIIEKRQSVAFWCNPISGHATLYWYQQILGQGPKLLIQFQNNGVVDDSQLPKDRFSAERLKGVDSTLKIQPAKLEDSAVYLCASSFTGTQGQDEQYFGPGTRLTVT.

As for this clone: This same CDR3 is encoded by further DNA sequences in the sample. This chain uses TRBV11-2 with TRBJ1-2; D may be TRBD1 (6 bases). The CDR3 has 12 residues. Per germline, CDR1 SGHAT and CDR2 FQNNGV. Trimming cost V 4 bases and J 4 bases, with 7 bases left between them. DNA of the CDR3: TGTGCCAGCAGCTCCAGGGGCTATGGCTACACCTTC. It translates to CASSSRGYGYTF.

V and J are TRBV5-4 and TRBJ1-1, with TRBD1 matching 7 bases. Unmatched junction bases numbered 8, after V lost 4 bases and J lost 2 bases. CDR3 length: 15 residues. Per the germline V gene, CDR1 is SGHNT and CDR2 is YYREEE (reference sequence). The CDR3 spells CASSHLGTANTEAFF. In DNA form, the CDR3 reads TGTGCCAGCAGCCACCTCGGGACAGCCAACACTGAAGCTTTCTTT.

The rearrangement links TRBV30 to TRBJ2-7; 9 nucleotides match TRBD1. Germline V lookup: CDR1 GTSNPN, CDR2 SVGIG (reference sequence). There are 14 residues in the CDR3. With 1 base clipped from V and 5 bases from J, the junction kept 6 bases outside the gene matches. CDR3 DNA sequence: TGTGCCTGGAGTGGGGGGACAGGGCTAAACGAGCAGTACTTC. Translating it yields CAWSGGTGLNEQYF.

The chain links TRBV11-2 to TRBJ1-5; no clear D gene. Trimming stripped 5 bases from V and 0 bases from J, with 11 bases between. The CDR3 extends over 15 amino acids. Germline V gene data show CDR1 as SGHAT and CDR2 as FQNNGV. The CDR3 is CASSPYPYSNQPQHF. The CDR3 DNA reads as TGTGCCAGCAGCCCTTATCCGTATAGCAATCAGCCCCAGCATTTT. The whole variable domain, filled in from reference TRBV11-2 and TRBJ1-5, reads EAGVAQSPRYKIIEKRQSVAFWCNPISGHATLYWYQQILGQGPKLLIQFQNNGVVDDSQLPKDRFSAERLKGVDSTLKIQPAKLEDSAVYLCASSPYPYSNQPQHFGDGTRLSIL.

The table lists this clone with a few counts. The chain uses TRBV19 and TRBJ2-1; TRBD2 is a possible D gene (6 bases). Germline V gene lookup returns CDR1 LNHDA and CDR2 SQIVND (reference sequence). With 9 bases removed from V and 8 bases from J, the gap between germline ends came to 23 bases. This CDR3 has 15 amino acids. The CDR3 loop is CASRTLTGEVYEQFF. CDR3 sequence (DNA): TGTGCCAGCAGAACACTCACGGGAGAGGTGTATGAGCAGTTCTTC.

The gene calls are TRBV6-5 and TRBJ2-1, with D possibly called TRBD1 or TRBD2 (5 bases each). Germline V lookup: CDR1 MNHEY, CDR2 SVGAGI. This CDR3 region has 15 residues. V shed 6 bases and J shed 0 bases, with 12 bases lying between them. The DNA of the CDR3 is TGTGCCAGCAGAGGGACCGTTTACTCCTACAATGAGCAGTTCTTC. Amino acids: CASRGTVYSYNEQFF.

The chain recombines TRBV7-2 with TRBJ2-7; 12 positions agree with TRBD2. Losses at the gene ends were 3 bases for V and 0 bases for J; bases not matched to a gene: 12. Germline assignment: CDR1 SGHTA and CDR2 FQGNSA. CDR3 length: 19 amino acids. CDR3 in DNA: TGTGCCAGCAGCTTCCCACTAGCGGGAGGACCGACCTCCTCCTACGAGCAGTACTTC. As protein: CASSFPLAGGPTSSYEQYF. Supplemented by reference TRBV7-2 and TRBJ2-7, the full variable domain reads GAGVSQSPSNKVTEKGKDVELRCDPISGHTALYWYRQSLGQGLEFLIYFQGNSAPDKSGLPSDRFSAERTGGSVSTLTIQRTQQEDSAVYLCASSFPLAGGPTSSYEQYFGPGTRLTVT.

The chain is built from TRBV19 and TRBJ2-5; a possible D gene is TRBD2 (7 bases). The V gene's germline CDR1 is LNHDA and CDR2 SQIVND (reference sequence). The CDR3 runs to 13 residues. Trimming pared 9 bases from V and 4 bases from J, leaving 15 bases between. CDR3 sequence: CASRGGGSETQYF. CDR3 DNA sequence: TGTGCCAGCCGAGGGGGGGGTTCAGAGACCCAGTACTTC.

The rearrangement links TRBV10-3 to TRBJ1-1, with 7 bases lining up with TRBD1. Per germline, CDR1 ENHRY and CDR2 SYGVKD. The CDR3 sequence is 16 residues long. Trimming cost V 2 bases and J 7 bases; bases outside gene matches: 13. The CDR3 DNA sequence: TGTGCCATCAGTGAGAGGACAGGTCGCGACCCCTTTGAAGCTTTCTTT. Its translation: CAISERTGRDPFEAFF.

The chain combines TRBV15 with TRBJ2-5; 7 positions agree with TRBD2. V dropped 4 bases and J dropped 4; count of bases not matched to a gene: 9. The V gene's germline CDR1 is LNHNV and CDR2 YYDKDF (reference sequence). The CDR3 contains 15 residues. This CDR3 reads CATSTRRERLETQYF. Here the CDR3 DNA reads TGTGCCACCAGCACCCGGCGGGAGAGACTAGAGACCCAGTACTTC.

The CDR3 DNA is TGCGCCAGCAGCCAAGTGATGTACACCTACAATGAGCAGTTCTTC. It specifies CASSQVMYTYNEQFF. The rearrangement uses TRBV4-1 and TRBJ2-1; D is unresolved. Germline assignment: CDR1 MGHRA and CDR2 YSYEKL. The CDR3 sequence is 15 residues long. With 1 base removed from V and 2 bases from J, the gap between germline ends came to 9 bases.

CDR3 sequence: CASSEVWGGRGEAFF. The CDR3 bases are TGTGCCAGCAGTGAAGTATGGGGGGGGCGAGGTGAAGCTTTCTTT. The rearrangement joins TRBV6-1 to TRBJ1-1; possible D gene TRBD1, 6 bases. CDR3 size: 15 residues. Germline CDR1 is MNHNS and CDR2 is SASEGT. Trimming cost V 1 base and J 7 bases, with 16 bases left between them.

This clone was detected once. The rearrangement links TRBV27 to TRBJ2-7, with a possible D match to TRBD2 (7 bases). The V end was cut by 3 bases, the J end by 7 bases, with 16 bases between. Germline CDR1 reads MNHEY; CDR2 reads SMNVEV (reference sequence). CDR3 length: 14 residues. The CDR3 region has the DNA TGTGCCAGCAGTTTGGGAGGGGGAATGTGGGAGCAGTACTTC. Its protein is CASSLGGGMWEQYF.